This is a list of T cell receptor beta chains from one sample in a study of CD8 T cells in ankylosing spondylitis. TCRdb analysed the 5' RACE reads with MiXCR anew, one entry per CDR3 protein. The table includes some 240,000 distinct CDR3 sequences, 5.5% to 7.5% detected once. Specimen: blood, either unsorted or a sorted T cell fraction (not recorded which). All receptors come from a male donor with ankylosing spondylitis. CDR3s leave out the opening cysteine and the closing phenylalanine or tryptophan. Each record gives: J gene, V gene, CDR3 protein.

TRBJ1-4 | TRBV5-1 | ASRPTPGETNEKLF
TRBJ2-7 | TRBV6-5 | ASSYSRLAGHEQY
TRBJ2-5 | TRBV7-9 | ASSSPGGISTQY
TRBJ2-5 | TRBV7-8 | ASSPSTPLGETQY
TRBJ2-1 | TRBV7-8 | TSSLWTSGWNNEQF
TRBJ2-7 | TRBV7-6 | ASSSALLLAGESYEQY
TRBJ2-7 | TRBV9 | ASSGRQGYEQY
TRBJ1-1 | TRBV6-5 | ASSYPPAGQPYTEAF
TRBJ2-5 | TRBV7-8 | ASSSIGGFETQY
TRBJ2-7 | TRBV15 | ATSLTSGGSYEQY
TRBJ1-4 | TRBV5-5 | ASSLGPEEEKLF
TRBJ2-3 | TRBV10-3 | AIRLFLAGAGDTQY
TRBJ1-1 | TRBV5-1 | ASSRTWDGAHSKGRNTEAF
TRBJ2-5 | TRBV4-1 | ASSLIASGQETQY
TRBJ2-5 | TRBV6-2/TRBV6-3 | ASRQGRLQETQY
TRBJ1-1 | TRBV6-2/TRBV6-3 | ASTDAGGRAF
TRBJ1-2 | TRBV4-1 | ASSQVGVNYGYT
TRBJ2-3 | TRBV11-2 | ASSSPLGTSGDVRPDTQY
TRBJ1-4 | TRBV29-1 | SVAGLNEELF
TRBJ2-4 | TRBV9 | ASSAREDIQY
TRBJ2-3 | TRBV5-5 | ASSLGPEGPDTQY
TRBJ2-1 | TRBV7-9 | ASSLALDEQF
TRBJ1-6 | TRBV20-1 | SARVGGYNSPLH
TRBJ1-2 | TRBV2 | ASRAGTGVDYGYT
TRBJ1-1 | TRBV19 | ASSITSVNTEAF
TRBJ2-2 | TRBV7-9 | ASPPGELF
TRBJ2-5 | TRBV7-8 | ASSTQGWETQY